This T cell receptor (beta chain) was profiled in a study of T cells in Graves' hyperthyroidism and ophthalmopathy. The TCR beta CDR3 regions underwent amplification using RNA transcripts as the source. The study used the HTBI primer set for a first-round RT-PCR of the TCR CDR3. TCRdb re-derived calls from the multiplex PCR reads in MiXCR, one entry per CDR3 protein. The table shows roughly 400,000 distinct CDR3 sequences, with roughly 13% occurring only once. Study-wide results and limits: Among clonotypes expanded in thyroid above 0.001, most were also found in blood.

Points on this clonotype: Its antigen is still unknown.

This CDR3 is 18 amino acids long. The V gene's germline CDR1 is MNHNY and CDR2 SVGAGI (reference sequence). J was trimmed by 4 bases and V by 2 bases; bases with no gene match: 14. Sample: blood. The sequence derives from a man between 50 and 59 years old with Graves' ophthalmopathy. The chain couples TRBV6-6 to TRBJ2-3, with 8 bases matching TRBD2. The CDR3 protein is CASSYRPPSGSIADTQYF. The CDR3, as DNA: TGTGCCAGCAGTTACCGACCCCCCAGCGGGAGCATCGCAGATACGCAGTATTTT.